This T cell receptor (beta chain) was sequenced during a study of HIV-infected patients and healthy controls. CDR3 size: 13 residues. The germline gives CDR1 SNHLY, CDR2 FYNNEI. J was trimmed by 7 bases and V by 5 bases; bases with no gene match: 5. cDNA was made from approximately 0.55 ug RNA using alpha and beta constant primers. Alpha and beta chain libraries were made separately by chain-specific third strand synthesis with multiplexing indices. TCRdb re-called the 5' RACE reads with MiXCR, one entry per CDR3 protein. The table includes 15,000 to 17,000 distinct CDR3 sequences, 6% to 9% detected once. All unsorted peripheral T cells were captured because whole blood was used without fractionation. This clonotype is termed medium-sized (0.01 to 0.1%).

The gene calls are TRBV2 and TRBJ1-5, with 7 bases matching TRBD1. This TCR derives from an adult in good health. Sample: blood. CDR3 in DNA: TGTGCCAGCAGTTTGGACAGGCTACAGCCCCAGCATTTT. This encodes CASSLDRLQPQHF.